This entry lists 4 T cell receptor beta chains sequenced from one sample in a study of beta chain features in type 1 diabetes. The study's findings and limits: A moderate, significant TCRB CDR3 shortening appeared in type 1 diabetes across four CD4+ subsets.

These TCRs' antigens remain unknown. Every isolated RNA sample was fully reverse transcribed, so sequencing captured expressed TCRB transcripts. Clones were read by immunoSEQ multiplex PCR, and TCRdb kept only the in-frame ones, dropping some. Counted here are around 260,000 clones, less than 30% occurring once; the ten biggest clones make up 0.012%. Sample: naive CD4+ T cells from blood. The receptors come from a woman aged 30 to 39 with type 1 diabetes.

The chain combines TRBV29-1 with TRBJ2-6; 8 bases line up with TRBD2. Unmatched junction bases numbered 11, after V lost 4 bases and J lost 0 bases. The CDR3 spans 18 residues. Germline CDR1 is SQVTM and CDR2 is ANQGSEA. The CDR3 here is CSVGGREGAHSGANVLTF. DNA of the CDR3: TGCAGCGTTGGGGGTCGGGAGGGAGCCCACTCTGGGGCCAACGTCCTGACTTTC.

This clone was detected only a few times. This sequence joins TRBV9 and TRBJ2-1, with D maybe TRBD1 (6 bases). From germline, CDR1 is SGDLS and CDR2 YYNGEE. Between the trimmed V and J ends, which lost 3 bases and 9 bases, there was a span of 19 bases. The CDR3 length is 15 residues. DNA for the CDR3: TGTGCCAGCAGCGCAACCTCCCCTCAACAGGGTGAGCAGTTCTTC. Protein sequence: CASSATSPQQGEQFF.

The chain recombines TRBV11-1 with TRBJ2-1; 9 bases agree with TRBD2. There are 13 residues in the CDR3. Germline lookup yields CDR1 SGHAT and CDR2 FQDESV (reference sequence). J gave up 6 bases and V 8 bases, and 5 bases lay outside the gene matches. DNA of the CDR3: TGTGCCAGCGCTAGCGGGACGTCCAATGAGCAGTTCTTC. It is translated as CASASGTSNEQFF. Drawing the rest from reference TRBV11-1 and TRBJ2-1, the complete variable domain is EAEVAQSPRYKITEKSQAVAFWCDPISGHATLYWYRQILGQGPELLVQFQDESVVDDSQLPKDRFSAERLKGVDSTLKIQPAELGDSAMYLCASASGTSNEQFFGPGTRLTVL.

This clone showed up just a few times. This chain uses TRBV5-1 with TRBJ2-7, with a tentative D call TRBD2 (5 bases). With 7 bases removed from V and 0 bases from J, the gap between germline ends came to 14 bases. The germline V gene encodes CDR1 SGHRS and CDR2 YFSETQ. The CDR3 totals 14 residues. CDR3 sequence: CASRGSRSSYEQYF. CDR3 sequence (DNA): TGCGCCAGCCGAGGGTCCAGGAGCTCCTACGAGCAGTACTTC.